This record covers a single TCR beta chain. The sample belongs to a study of T cell responses to AZD1222 COVID-19 vaccine. Sequencing used immunoSEQ multiplex PCR; TCRdb keeps in-frame clones, though not all of them. The repertoire holds 200,000 or so clones, with 80% to 95% as singletons. The sequencing here drew on peripheral blood, taken 28 days after the second AZD1222 dose. This clonotype originated in an adult who received the AZD1222 COVID-19 vaccine.

In DNA form, the CDR3 reads TGTGCCAGCAGTGAAAGGTCAACGGGGTATGGCTACACCTTC. This codes for CASSERSTGYGYTF. This chain links TRBV2 with TRBJ1-2; unclear D gene. V shed 2 bases and J shed 5 bases, with 12 bases lying between them. Germline CDR1 reads SNHLY; CDR2 reads FYNNEI. The CDR3 spans 14 residues.